This T cell receptor beta chain appears in the sequencing data of a study of CD8 T cells in Susac syndrome. At the level of the study: At the time their blood was drawn, patients with Susac syndrome were either therapy-naive, on corticosteroids (with some of them also receiving intravenous immunoglobulin), or on intravenous immunoglobulin alone. Findings and caveats of the study: The study's TCR sequencing and HLA analysis covered a relatively small number of individuals, and the study acknowledged this.

As for this clonotype: Its antigen is undetermined.

Reverse transcription of roughly 0.45 to 1 ug RNA was performed with random hexamers. TCRdb reprocessed the immunoSEQ multiplex PCR reads via MiXCR and lists one record per CDR3 protein. This table holds some 97,000 distinct CDR3 sequences, 95% found once. Looked up from germline, CDR1 is SQVTM and CDR2 is ANQGSEA. The length of the CDR3 is 12 residues. V dropped 7 bases and J dropped 1 base, with 9 bases sitting between them. The authors sequenced TCR beta from blood CD8+ and CD4+ T cells. The patients with Susac syndrome satisfied recently defined diagnostic criteria for either definite or probable disease.

The sequence derives from a human donor with Susac syndrome. Sequences were obtained from CD8+ T cells from PBMCs. This chain links TRBV29-1 with TRBJ2-3; D gene uncertain. The CDR3 coding sequence is TGCAGCGCCCCAGTCCGCACAGATACGCAGTATTTT. This translates into CSAPVRTDTQYF.